The 6 T cell receptor beta chains below come from one sample, sequenced in a study of identical twins. TCRdb analysed the 5' RACE reads with MiXCR anew, one entry per CDR3 protein. Altogether hundreds of thousands of distinct CDR3 sequences are present, approximately 6.1% being singletons, with the ten largest covering approximately 1.6%. Specimen: naive T cells sorted from blood. These receptors all stem from a man between 18 and 29 years old in good health.

This clonotype was detected a few times. The chain couples TRBV7-8 to TRBJ1-2; perhaps TRBD1 as D (6 bases). Trimming removed 1 base from V and 8 bases from J, with 11 bases in between. The germline V gene has CDR1 SGHVS and CDR2 FQNEAQ. The CDR3 consists of 13 residues. The CDR3 spells CASSLVQGVGYTF. The CDR3 DNA reads as TGTGCCAGCAGCTTAGTACAGGGTGTGGGCTACACCTTC.

This clonotype was seen more than once but under ten times. The junction departs from the called germline gene at one end, perhaps through a read error. This chain joins TRBV10-2 and TRBJ1-1, with D perhaps matching TRBD1 (6 bases). This CDR3 has 14 amino acids. The germline gives CDR1 WSHSY, CDR2 SAAADI. The CDR3 DNA reads TGCGCCAGCAGTGAACAGGGCTGGAACCCTGAAGCTTTCTTT. Protein: CASSEQGWNPEAFF.

The chain has TRBV14 and TRBJ2-1; 10 bases fit TRBD2. CDR1 and CDR2 (germline): SGHDN, FVKESK. With 6 bases clipped from V and 16 bases from J, the junction kept 21 bases outside the gene matches. The CDR3 totals 16 residues. As DNA, the CDR3 is TGTGCCAGCAGGCCCGGGACTAGCGTATATAATGATGGGCATTTCTTC. Translation gives CASRPGTSVYNDGHFF.

This clonotype was seen many times. This sequence joins TRBV20-1 and TRBJ2-2; unclear D gene. The CDR3 length is 13 residues. The V end lost 1 base, the J end lost 4 bases, and 7 bases lay between the germline ends. CDR1 is DFQATT and CDR2 is SNEGSKA in the germline V gene (reference sequence). Here the CDR3 reads CSARGSSTGELFF. CDR3 bases: TGCAGTGCTAGAGGTTCGAGCACCGGGGAGCTGTTTTTT.

This clonotype has a handful of counts. The chain employs TRBV14 and TRBJ2-2, with D uncertain. The germline V and J ends were trimmed by 1 base and 7 bases, with 10 bases remaining between them. The germline V gene encodes CDR1 SGHDN and CDR2 FVKESK. This CDR3 region has 14 residues. The CDR3, as DNA: TGTGCCAGCAGCCAAGTGGGTTTCGGCGGGGAGCTGTTTTTT. Protein: CASSQVGFGGELFF.

The sample holds a few counts of this clonotype. The chain joins TRBV20-1 to TRBJ2-6; 12 bases match TRBD2. V was clipped by 6 bases and J by 0 bases; unmatched bases: 9. This CDR3 spans 18 amino acids. In germline, CDR1 is DFQATT, CDR2 SNEGSKA (reference sequence). The CDR3 loop is CSAPRTSGITSGANVLTF. Written as DNA, the CDR3 is TGCAGTGCCCCGAGGACTAGCGGGATAACCTCTGGGGCCAACGTCCTGACTTTC.